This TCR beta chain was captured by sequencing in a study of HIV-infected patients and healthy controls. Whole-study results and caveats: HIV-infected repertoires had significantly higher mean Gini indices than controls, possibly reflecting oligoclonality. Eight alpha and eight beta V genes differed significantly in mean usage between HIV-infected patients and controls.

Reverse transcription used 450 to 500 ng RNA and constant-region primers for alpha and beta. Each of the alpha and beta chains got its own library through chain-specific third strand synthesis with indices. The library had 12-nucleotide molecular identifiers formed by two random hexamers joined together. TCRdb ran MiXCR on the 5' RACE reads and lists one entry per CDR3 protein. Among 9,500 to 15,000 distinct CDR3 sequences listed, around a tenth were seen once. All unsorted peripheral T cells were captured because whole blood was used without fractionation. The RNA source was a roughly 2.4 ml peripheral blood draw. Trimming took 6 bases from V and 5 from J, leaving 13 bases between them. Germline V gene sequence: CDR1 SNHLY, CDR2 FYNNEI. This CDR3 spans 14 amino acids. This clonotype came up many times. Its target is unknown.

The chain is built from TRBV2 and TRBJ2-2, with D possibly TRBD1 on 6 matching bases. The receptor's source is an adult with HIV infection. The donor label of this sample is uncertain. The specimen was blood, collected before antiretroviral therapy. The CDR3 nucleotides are TGTGCCAGCAGCTACTTACAGGGAACCGGGGAGCTGTTTTTT. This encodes CASSYLQGTGELFF.